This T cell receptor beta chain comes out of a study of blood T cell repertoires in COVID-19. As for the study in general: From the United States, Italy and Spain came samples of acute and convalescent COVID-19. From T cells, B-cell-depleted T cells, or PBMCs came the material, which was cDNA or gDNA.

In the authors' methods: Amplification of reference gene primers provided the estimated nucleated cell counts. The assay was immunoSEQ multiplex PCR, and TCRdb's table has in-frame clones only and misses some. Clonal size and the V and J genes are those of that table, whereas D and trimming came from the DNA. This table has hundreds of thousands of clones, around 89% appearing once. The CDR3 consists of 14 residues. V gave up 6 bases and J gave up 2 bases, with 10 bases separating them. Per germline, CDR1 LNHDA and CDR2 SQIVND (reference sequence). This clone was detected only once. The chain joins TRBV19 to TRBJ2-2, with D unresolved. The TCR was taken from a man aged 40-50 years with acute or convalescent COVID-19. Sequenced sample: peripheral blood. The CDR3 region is CASRLGLNTGELFF. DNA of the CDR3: TGTGCCAGTAGGCTCGGTCTCAACACCGGGGAGCTGTTTTTT.